Listed below are T cell receptor beta chains from one sample, sequenced in a study of shared clonotypes between healthy human individuals. TCRdb's table, derived via immunoSEQ multiplex PCR, lists solely in-frame clones and lacks some. Of 1.5 million to 1.9 million clones listed, under 99% are singletons. The sequencing input was naive CD4+ T cells sorted from blood. Source of these receptors: a man aged 25 to 40 in good health. Both conserved end residues are part of each CDR3. The D gene is left open where the match is weak.

TRBJ2-2 15 TRBV2 . TGTGCCAGCAAGCCGGGACCGCGGAACACCGGGGAGCTGTTTTTT CASKPGPRNTGELFF
TRBJ2-5 11 TRBV5-1 . TGCGCCAGCAGCGCAGAGGAGACCCAGTACTTC CASSAEETQYF
TRBJ2-1 14 TRBV25-1 TRBD1 TGTGCCAGCACGGGACAGGAAGTAGTTCATGAGCAGTTCTTC CASTGQEVVHEQFF
TRBJ2-1 17 TRBV27 TRBD2 TGTGCCAGCAGGCCTACGTGGAGCGGGAGTTCCTACAATGAGCAGTTCTTC CASRPTWSGSSYNEQFF
TRBJ2-2 15 TRBV7-3 TRBD1 TGTGCCAGCAGCTATTTAGGGGGCACTGGCGGGGAGCTGTTTTTT CASSYLGGTGGELFF
TRBJ1-4 14 TRBV10-2 . TGCGCCAGCAGTGGAACAGAATCTAATGAAAAACTGTTTTTT CASSGTESNEKLFF
TRBJ2-7 16 TRBV6-1 . TGTGCCAGCAGTGACGGCTTGACAGTACTTTTCTACGAGCAGTACTTC CASSDGLTVLFYEQYF
TRBJ1-5 13 TRBV7-2 . TGTGCCAGCAGCAGGGTGGACAATCAGCCCCAGCATTTT CASSRVDNQPQHF
TRBJ1-4 13 TRBV7-9 . TGTGCCAGCAGCTTAGCGCTCAATGAAAAACTGTTTTTT CASSLALNEKLFF
TRBJ2-5 12 TRBV7-2 . TGTGCCAGCAGCTTAGGGCGGGAGACCCAGTACTTC CASSLGRETQYF
TRBJ2-7 15 TRBV5-1 . TGCGCCAGCAGCTTGGGAGGGACTTCCTATTACGAGCAGTACTTC CASSLGGTSYYEQYF
TRBJ2-1 15 TRBV7-9 . TGTGCCAGCAGCCGCGGGACCACCAAAATGAGTGAGCAGTTCTTC CASSRGTTKMSEQFF
TRBJ2-2 20 TRBV11-3 TRBD2 TGTGCCAGCAGCTTGTCCCTTCCGACTAGCGGGGACACGAACACCGGGGAGCTGTTTTTT CASSLSLPTSGDTNTGELFF
TRBJ2-2 14 TRBV7-2 . TGTGCCAGCGGGCTGGGCCGACCACCCGGGGAGCTGTTTTTT CASGLGRPPGELFF
TRBJ2-3 16 TRBV18 . TGTGCCAGCTCACCACTGGACAGTCTCGGAGGAGATACGCAGTATTTT CASSPLDSLGGDTQYF
TRBJ2-7 15 TRBV30 . TGTGCCTGGAGCACCGGGCATTCCAAGCCTTACGAGCAGTACTTC CAWSTGHSKPYEQYF
TRBJ2-5 14 TRBV11-3 . TGTGCCAGCAGCTTAGAGGGACGGCAAGAGACCCAGTACTTC CASSLEGRQETQYF
TRBJ2-2 17 TRBV11-2 . TGTGCCAGCAGCCGACTGGGAGGTGTAGGGGGCGCCGGGGAGCTGTTTTTT CASSRLGGVGGAGELFF